These 11 T cell receptor beta chains came from one sample sequenced in a study of immune evolution from preneoplasia to lung adenocarcinoma (dated by TCRdb to about 2021). The method behind the library was the immunoSEQ multiplex PCR assay. This immuneACCESS table, as held by TCRdb, lists in-frame sequences with V and J called but not all clones. Of the missing ones, under half trace to an unresolved V gene in checked studies; the others have no known cause. The sample table lists 3,500 to 4,000 clones, around four fifths of them with a count of one. Of the sample, 12% is held by the ten largest clones. The sequencing sample was made of FFPE adjacent normal lung tissue. All receptors come from an older person with lung adenocarcinoma.

In its sample, this clone was seen a few times. The chain has TRBV5-6 and TRBJ2-1; TRBD2 matches at 8 bases. Germline CDR1 reads SGHDT; CDR2 reads YYEEEE. CDR3 size: 16 residues. Trimming took 5 bases from V and 10 from J; bases not matched to a gene: 17. The CDR3 sequence is CASSQTSEGIFGEQFF. The CDR3 DNA reads TGTGCCAGCAGTCAGACTAGCGAGGGAATTTTTGGAGAGCAGTTCTTC.

This clone has more than one count but fewer than ten. The chain employs TRBV6-1 and TRBJ2-2; 8 bases match TRBD1. Germline V gives CDR1 MNHNS, CDR2 SASEGT. V shed 5 bases and J 8 bases; nucleotides not matched to a gene: 7. CDR3 length: 14 residues. CDR3 region: CASSSGTGLGELFF. CDR3 in DNA: TGTGCCAGCAGTTCCGGGACAGGCCTTGGGGAGCTGTTTTTT.

This clone has just a few counts. The chain carries TRBV28 and TRBJ2-7; maybe TRBD2 (7 bases). This CDR3 comprises 16 residues. Per the germline V gene, CDR1 is MDHEN and CDR2 is SYDVKM. Trimming removed 4 bases from V and 0 bases from J, with 16 bases in between. The CDR3 region has the DNA TGTGCCAGCAGTTCAACAGGGAGGGGGACCTCCTACGAGCAGTACTTC. It specifies CASSSTGRGTSYEQYF.

The J gene is TRBJ2-3, the V gene TRBV6-1, with D perhaps being TRBD1 or TRBD2 (6 bases each). V was trimmed by 2 bases and J by 5 bases, leaving 14 bases between them. There are 15 residues in the CDR3. Germline CDR1 and CDR2: MNHNS and SASEGT. This chain's CDR3 is CASSERGARLDTQYF. CDR3 in DNA: TGTGCCAGCAGTGAAAGGGGGGCGCGATTAGATACGCAGTATTTT.

The V and J genes are TRBV29-1 and TRBJ1-5, with D unresolved. Germline V gives CDR1 SQVTM, CDR2 ANQGSEA. Trimming took 4 bases from V and 3 from J, leaving 10 bases between them. CDR3 length: 13 residues. The DNA for the CDR3 is TGCAGCGTTGTGACCAGGTACAATCAGCCCCAGCATTTT. This gives the protein CSVVTRYNQPQHF. Combining the CDR3 with reference TRBV29-1 and TRBJ1-5 gives the whole variable domain SAVISQKPSRDICQRGTSLTIQCQVDSQVTMMFWYRQQPGQSLTLIATANQGSEATYESGFVIDKFPISRPNLTFSTLTVSNMSPEDSSIYLCSVVTRYNQPQHFGDGTRLSIL.

This clone came up once. The V and J genes are TRBV7-8 and TRBJ1-2; D is unclear. This CDR3 region has 15 residues. The V and J ends lost 5 bases and 3 bases respectively, with 16 bases between them. Germline assignment: CDR1 SGHVS and CDR2 FQNEAQ. The CDR3 spells CASSPFLRAYYGYTF. In nucleotides, the CDR3 is TGTGCCAGCAGCCCCTTCCTGAGGGCTTACTATGGCTACACCTTC.

The chain joins TRBV19 to TRBJ1-1; D uncertain. The CDR3 extends over 14 amino acids. From germline, CDR1 is LNHDA and CDR2 SQIVND (reference sequence). The V end lost 0 bases, the J end lost 1 base, and 6 bases lay between the germline ends. CDR3 protein: CASSIDLENTEAFF. The CDR3 DNA reads TGTGCCAGTAGTATAGATTTAGAGAACACTGAAGCTTTCTTT.

The V and J genes are TRBV9 and TRBJ2-5; tentatively, D is TRBD2 (6 bases). Germline V gene lookup returns CDR1 SGDLS and CDR2 YYNGEE. Trimming pared 0 bases from V and 5 bases from J, leaving 11 bases between. This CDR3 is 14 amino acids long. The CDR3 protein is CASSVASGDETQYF. CDR3 nucleotides: TGTGCCAGCAGCGTAGCGTCGGGGGATGAGACCCAGTACTTC.

V is TRBV7-9 and J is TRBJ1-2; TRBD1 agrees at 7 bases. Germline assignment: CDR1 SEHNR and CDR2 FQNEAQ (reference sequence). The CDR3 has 14 amino acids. V was clipped by 4 bases and J by 4 bases; unmatched bases: 6. CDR3 in amino acids: CASSSGQSTYGYTF. The CDR3 coding sequence is TGTGCCAGCAGCTCGGGACAGTCGACCTATGGCTACACCTTC.

The chain recombines TRBV7-2 with TRBJ2-7; no firm D call. V gave up 3 bases and J gave up 3 bases, with 12 bases separating them. CDR1 is SGHTA, CDR2 FQGNSA, per germline. This CDR3 contains 14 residues. The CDR3 protein is CASSFIGSFYEQYF. The CDR3 DNA is TGTGCCAGCAGCTTCATCGGGTCCTTCTACGAGCAGTACTTC.

The V call is TRBV27, the J call TRBJ1-1; possible D gene TRBD1, 5 bases. The CDR3 sequence is 16 residues long. V was clipped by 5 bases and J by 2 bases, with 18 bases between them. Germline CDR1 and CDR2: MNHEY and SMNVEV (reference sequence). This CDR3 is CASSLWKGGGNTEAFF. CDR3 nucleotide sequence: TGTGCCAGCAGTCTCTGGAAGGGTGGGGGAAACACTGAAGCTTTCTTT.